This TCR beta chain was sequenced for a study of control samples from healthy donors and cancer patients. This clone came up once. The length of the CDR3 is 16 residues. Trimming shortened V by 2 bases and J by 5 bases, and 18 bases separated the two germline ends. Germline CDR1 and CDR2: SGHAT and FQNNGV. Libraries were prepared by immunoSEQ multiplex PCR; TCRdb keeps only in-frame clonotypes and omits some of them. This sample yields approximately 150,000 clones, of which roughly 93% are seen a single time; about 5.8% belongs to the top ten. The sequence came from a man aged 18 to 29 in good health. The J gene is TRBJ1-1, the V gene TRBV11-2; TRBD1 is a possible D gene (5 bases). Specimen: blood. The CDR3 reads CASSLMGYWKGTEAFF. In DNA form, the CDR3 reads TGTGCCAGCAGCTTAATGGGTTACTGGAAGGGGACTGAAGCTTTCTTT.